Listed here is a single TCR beta chain. TCR beta sequencing was performed on blood CD8+ and CD4+ T cells. These data belong to a study of CD8 T cells in Susac syndrome. The germline CDR1 and CDR2 sequences are SNHLY and FYNNEI. The V gene lost 3 bases and the J gene lost 6 bases, with 12 bases spanning the gap. The CDR3 consists of 14 residues. Random-hexamer reverse transcription was applied to roughly 0.45 to 1 ug RNA. Amplification of TCR beta CDR3 by immunoSEQ multiplex PCR spanned 54 Vbeta and 13 Jbeta. Using its own MiXCR run on the immunoSEQ multiplex PCR reads, TCRdb lists one record per CDR3 protein. The sample consists of about 160,000 distinct CDR3 sequences, about 90% of them appearing once.

The sequence was collected from a human donor in good health. The chain recombines TRBV2 with TRBJ1-5, with D tentatively TRBD1 (5 bases). Sequencing was performed on CD4+ T cells from PBMCs. The CDR3 nucleotides read TGTGCCAGCAGTGACGGGGGAGGGAGTCAGCCCCAGCATTTT. This gives the protein CASSDGGGSQPQHF.